The 30 T cell receptor beta chains in this list originate from one sample, sequenced in a study of blood T cell repertoires in COVID-19. Only in-frame clones appear in the TCRdb table, and some are missing; sequencing was by immunoSEQ multiplex PCR. The sample includes approximately 330,000 clones, roughly 87% of them seen just once. Sequenced material: peripheral blood. The source of these receptors is a man aged 25 to 40 with COVID-19, enrolled during active disease.

This chain links TRBV18 with TRBJ2-1, with D hard to call. From germline, CDR1 is KGHSH and CDR2 LQKENI. The CDR3 is 14 residues long. Trimming took 1 base from V and 0 from J, leaving 4 bases between them. The DNA for the CDR3 is TGTGCCAGCTCACCACGGAGCTCCTACAATGAGCAGTTCTTC. Its protein product is CASSPRSSYNEQFF.

This chain connects TRBV28 to TRBJ1-2; 9 bases map to TRBD1. CDR3 length: 15 amino acids. CDR1 MDHEN and CDR2 SYDVKM come from the germline V gene. V was pared by 2 bases and J by 8 bases, with 9 bases of the junction left unmatched. This chain's CDR3 is CASSLPYRGPGGYTF. The CDR3 DNA reads as TGTGCCAGCAGTTTACCGTACAGGGGGCCGGGCGGCTACACCTTC.

V usage is TRBV15 and J usage is TRBJ2-3; TRBD2 matches 8 bases. CDR1 is LNHNV and CDR2 is YYDKDF in the germline V gene (reference sequence). Trimming at V came to 5 bases and at J to 5 bases, leaving 3 bases not matched to a gene. This CDR3 is 13 amino acids long. The CDR3 here is CATSPGGGDTQYF. The DNA for the CDR3 is TGTGCCACCAGCCCGGGGGGGGGAGATACGCAGTATTTT.

This clone appeared once. The V gene is TRBV24-1, the J gene TRBJ1-1; D not certain. Germline loops: CDR1 KGHDR, CDR2 SFDVKD. The CDR3 has 13 amino acids. V was shortened by 2 bases and J by 1 base, with 4 bases between the two germline ends. As DNA, the CDR3 is TGTGCCACCAGTGATTCGAGGAACACTGAAGCTTTCTTT. The encoded protein is CATSDSRNTEAFF.

The V call is TRBV11-2, the J call TRBJ2-3; 12 nucleotides agree with TRBD2. The CDR3 covers 18 residues. CDR1 and CDR2 from the germline V gene are SGHAT and FQNNGV. The V gene end was trimmed by 5 bases and the J gene end by 2 bases; junction bases not matched to a gene: 11. DNA of the CDR3: TGTGCCAGCAGCAAACTAGCGGGAGGAGAGGAGCACACAGATACGCAGTATTTT. This codes for CASSKLAGGEEHTDTQYF.

The chain has TRBV27 and TRBJ2-7; weak D call: TRBD2 (6 bases). With 6 bases removed from V and 3 bases from J, the gap between germline ends came to 21 bases. Germline CDR1 MNHEY, CDR2 SMNVEV (reference sequence). CDR3 size: 16 residues. Here the CDR3 reads CASSASWGREVYEQYF. CDR3 DNA sequence: TGTGCCAGCAGCGCTTCTTGGGGCAGGGAGGTCTACGAGCAGTACTTC.

The J gene is TRBJ1-5, the V gene TRBV6-6; tentatively, D is TRBD1 (5 bases). The V end lost 7 bases, the J end lost 3 bases, and 13 bases lay between the germline ends. The V gene's germline CDR1 is MNHNY and CDR2 SVGAGI (reference sequence). There are 14 residues in the CDR3. The CDR3 DNA sequence: TGTGCCAGCAACGGAGCAGGGATCAATCAGCCCCAGCATTTT. Residues: CASNGAGINQPQHF.

This sequence joins TRBV25-1 and TRBJ2-7, with 7 nucleotides matching TRBD1. Germline CDR1 and CDR2: MGHDK and SYGVNS. V lost 4 bases and J lost 4; bases outside the gene matches: 10. CDR3 length equals 15 residues. CDR3 sequence reads: CASSGLDRVSYEQYF. The CDR3 bases are TGTGCCAGCAGTGGATTAGACAGGGTTTCGTACGAGCAGTACTTC.

V and J are TRBV3-1 (or the pseudogene TRBV3-2) and TRBJ2-7; TRBD1 matches at 9 bases. V dropped 4 bases and J dropped 4; count of bases not matched to a gene: 11. CDR1 LGHDT and CDR2 YNNKEL come from the germline V gene (reference sequence). The CDR3 runs to 16 residues. The CDR3 protein is CASSRPPGQGQYEQYF. The CDR3 DNA is TGTGCCAGCAGCCGTCCTCCGGGACAGGGACAGTACGAGCAGTACTTC.

The chain has TRBV5-1 and TRBJ1-2; unclear D gene. The ends were cut back, 0 bases at V and 0 bases at J, with 9 bases in the middle. The V gene's germline CDR1 is SGHRS and CDR2 YFSETQ. The CDR3 consists of 15 residues. CDR3 region: CASSLVVGPNYGYTF. In DNA, the CDR3 is TGCGCCAGCAGCTTGGTGGTGGGCCCTAACTATGGCTACACCTTC.

This rearrangement joins TRBV2 to TRBJ1-6; possibly TRBD1 for D (6 bases). Germline-derived CDR1 and CDR2 are SNHLY and FYNNEI. Trimming removed 6 bases from V and 4 bases from J, with 10 bases in between. This CDR3 comprises 14 residues. CDR3 sequence reads: CASRAGAYNSPLHF. The DNA of the CDR3 is TGTGCCAGCAGGGCAGGGGCATATAATTCACCCCTCCACTTT.

CDR3 in amino acids: CASSLGLAAYNEQFF. The DNA of the CDR3 is TGCGCCAGCAGCCTGGGACTAGCGGCTTACAATGAGCAGTTCTTC. The chain combines TRBV5-1 with TRBJ2-1; 11 nucleotides line up with TRBD2. The V segment lost 4 bases and the J segment 4 bases; nucleotides outside the gene matches: 4. This CDR3 is 15 amino acids long. CDR1 and CDR2 from the germline V gene are SGHRS and YFSETQ. Full variable domain (rest looked up from reference TRBV5-1 and TRBJ2-1): KAGVTQTPRYLIKTRGQQVTLSCSPISGHRSVSWYQQTPGQGLQFLFEYFSETQRNKGNFPGRFSGRQFSNSRSEMNVSTLELGDSALYLCASSLGLAAYNEQFFGPGTRLTVL.

V usage is TRBV3-1 (or the pseudogene TRBV3-2) and J usage is TRBJ2-3, with 9 bases identical to TRBD2. The germline CDR1 and CDR2 sequences are LGHDT and YNNKEL (reference sequence). The CDR3 length is 13 residues. The V gene end was trimmed by 7 bases and the J gene end by 5 bases; junction bases not matched to a gene: 4. CDR3 bases: TGTGCCAGCAAGGCGGGGGGGGGAGATACGCAGTATTTT. Translation: CASKAGGGDTQYF.

V is TRBV5-3 and J is TRBJ1-5, with 9 bases identical to TRBD1. TRBV5-3 is an open reading frame, and its role is uncertain. The CDR3 consists of 15 residues. V dropped 2 bases and J dropped 4; count of bases not matched to a gene: 4. CDR3 sequence reads: CARSFRDRVNQPQHF. CDR3 nucleotides: TGTGCCAGAAGCTTCAGGGACAGGGTGAATCAGCCCCAGCATTTT.

This chain joins TRBV29-1 and TRBJ1-2; 7 bases are shared with TRBD1. The CDR3 contains 15 residues. With V trimmed by 7 bases and J by 6 bases, 17 bases remained unmatched. The germline V gene has CDR1 SQVTM and CDR2 ANQGSEA. This chain's CDR3 is CSASTQGIQANGYTF. The DNA of the CDR3 is TGCAGCGCTTCCACACAGGGGATACAGGCCAATGGCTACACCTTC.

The chain combines TRBV9 with TRBJ1-6; D unclear. This CDR3 has 15 amino acids. Between the trimmed V and J ends, which lost 2 bases and 6 bases, there was a span of 12 bases. Per the germline V gene, CDR1 is SGDLS and CDR2 is YYNGEE. The CDR3 nucleotides read TGTGCCAGCAGCGTCGCCCCCGAGCTTAATTCACCCCTCCACTTT. This codes for CASSVAPELNSPLHF.

The chain uses TRBV5-6 and TRBJ1-2; weak D call: TRBD1 (6 bases). This CDR3 is built from 14 residues. Germline V gene data show CDR1 as SGHDT and CDR2 as YYEEEE. The V end lost 2 bases, the J end lost 5 bases, and 13 bases lay between the germline ends. In nucleotides, the CDR3 is TGTGCCAGCAGCTTCAGTCAGGGGCATTATGGCTACACCTTC. This gives the protein CASSFSQGHYGYTF.

The V gene is TRBV19, the J gene TRBJ1-1; no reliable D call. The CDR3 sequence is 15 residues long. V was pared by 1 base and J by 2 bases, with 11 bases between. Germline V gene sequence: CDR1 LNHDA, CDR2 SQIVND (reference sequence). CDR3 in amino acids: CASSIGDPGNTEAFF. CDR3 nucleotide sequence: TGTGCCAGTAGTATAGGGGATCCGGGAAACACTGAAGCTTTCTTT. The full variable domain, in which reference TRBV19 and TRBJ1-1 provide the parts outside the CDR3, is DGGITQSPKYLFRKEGQNVTLSCEQNLNHDAMYWYRQDPGQGLRLIYYSQIVNDFQKGDIAEGYSVSREKKESFPLTVTSAQKNPTAFYLCASSIGDPGNTEAFFGQGTRLTVV.

V usage is TRBV11-3 and J usage is TRBJ1-6; D possibly corresponds to TRBD1 (6 bases). The CDR3 runs 15 residues. V lost 5 bases and J 7 bases, leaving 15 bases between the germline ends. Per the germline V gene, CDR1 is SGHNT and CDR2 is YENEEA. DNA for the CDR3: TGTGCCAGCAGCCGACGGGAGGGGGAGAATTCACCCCTCCACTTT. This encodes CASSRREGENSPLHF.

This sequence joins TRBV29-1 and TRBJ2-3; the match to TRBD1 covers 9 bases. This CDR3 spans 16 amino acids. In germline, CDR1 is SQVTM, CDR2 ANQGSEA. The V segment lost 3 bases and the J segment 0 bases; nucleotides outside the gene matches: 7. The CDR3, as DNA: TGCAGCGTTGATCGGGGACAGGGACGGAGCACAGATACGCAGTATTTT. Translating gives CSVDRGQGRSTDTQYF.

J is TRBJ1-5 and V is TRBV2, with TRBD1 matching 7 bases. Trimming cost V 7 bases and J 7 bases; bases outside gene matches: 19. Germline values: CDR1 SNHLY, CDR2 FYNNEI. This CDR3 contains 17 residues. The CDR3 sequence is CASNPRGGRGSRQPQHF. In DNA, the CDR3 is TGTGCCAGCAATCCTAGAGGGGGCAGGGGGAGTCGGCAGCCCCAGCATTTT.

This chain connects TRBV23-1 to TRBJ2-6; D unresolved. TRBV23-1 is an open reading frame whose function is uncertain. V lost 7 bases and J 0 bases, leaving 10 bases between the germline ends. The CDR3 contains 15 residues. The CDR3 here is CASNERCSGANVLTF. CDR3 DNA sequence: TGCGCCAGCAACGAACGGTGCTCTGGGGCCAACGTCCTGACTTTC.

This chain links TRBV6-4 with TRBJ1-5, with a weak D call TRBD1 (5 bases). Germline assignment: CDR1 MRHNA and CDR2 SNTAGT. CDR3 length equals 14 residues. The V end lost 5 bases, the J end lost 7 bases, and 15 bases lay between the germline ends. Written as DNA, the CDR3 is TGTGCCAGCAGTAGCGGGGGGTCGGGGCAGCCCCAGCATTTT. Protein product: CASSSGGSGQPQHF.

The chain recombines TRBV28 with TRBJ2-1, with TRBD2 matching 7 bases. The CDR3 contains 14 residues. Unmatched junction bases numbered 7, after V lost 7 bases and J lost 4 bases. From germline, CDR1 is MDHEN and CDR2 SYDVKM. The CDR3 sequence: CASIWEGRYNEQFF. The CDR3 bases are TGTGCCAGCATATGGGAGGGCCGATACAATGAGCAGTTCTTC. The variable domain in full, completed from reference TRBV28 and TRBJ2-1, reads DVKVTQSSRYLVKRTGEKVFLECVQDMDHENMFWYRQDPGLGLRLIYFSYDVKMKEKGDIPEGYSVSREKKERFSLILESASTNQTSMYLCASIWEGRYNEQFFGPGTRLTVL.

The chain has TRBV25-1 and TRBJ1-2; D call uncertain. The CDR3 consists of 15 residues. CDR1 is MGHDK and CDR2 is SYGVNS in the germline V gene. V was pared by 1 base and J by 2 bases, with 11 bases between. This CDR3 reads CASSESGRFNYGYTF. Here the CDR3 DNA reads TGTGCCAGCAGTGAATCTGGGCGCTTCAACTATGGCTACACCTTC.

The chain joins TRBV6-5 to TRBJ2-5, with D maybe TRBD2 (6 bases). The CDR3 is 15 residues long. V was cut by 2 bases and J by 4 bases, with 14 bases left in between. Looked up from germline, CDR1 is MNHEY and CDR2 is SVGAGI. CDR3 DNA: TGTGCCAGCAGTTACCTCGGGGGAGTTGGAGAGACCCAGTACTTC. Translation: CASSYLGGVGETQYF.

The chain couples TRBV2 to TRBJ2-4, with a possible D match to TRBD1 (6 bases). Trimming removed 8 bases from V and 0 bases from J, with 11 bases in between. The CDR3 loop spans 14 amino acids. The germline V gene has CDR1 SNHLY and CDR2 FYNNEI. The CDR3 spells CASWTDIAKNIQYF. The CDR3 bases are TGTGCCAGCTGGACAGACATAGCCAAAAACATTCAGTACTTC.

This sequence joins TRBV28 and TRBJ2-7, with no clear D. The CDR3 has 11 amino acids. V was cut by 4 bases and J by 4 bases, with 5 bases left in between. CDR1 and CDR2 from the germline V gene are MDHEN and SYDVKM. CDR3 amino acids: CASSSEYEQYF. The CDR3 region has the DNA TGTGCCAGCAGTTCCGAGTACGAGCAGTACTTC.

The chain recombines TRBV12-5 with TRBJ2-6, with D possibly matching TRBD1 (5 bases). Trimming took 3 bases from V and 0 from J, leaving 6 bases between them. Germline assignment: CDR1 LGHNT and CDR2 FRNRAP. The CDR3 is made up of 15 amino acids. The CDR3 loop is CASGLQVSGANVLTF. As DNA, the CDR3 is TGTGCTAGTGGTTTACAGGTCTCTGGGGCCAACGTCCTGACTTTC.

This clone has a single count. The chain recombines TRBV29-1 with TRBJ2-1, with 11 nucleotides matching TRBD2. CDR3 length: 16 residues. V shed 1 base, J shed 4 bases, and the junction held 6 bases outside the gene matches. The germline V gene encodes CDR1 SQVTM and CDR2 ANQGSEA. The DNA for the CDR3 is TGCAGCGTTGAAGGTGCCGGGACTAGCGGTTACAATGAGCAGTTCTTC. Translated: CSVEGAGTSGYNEQFF.